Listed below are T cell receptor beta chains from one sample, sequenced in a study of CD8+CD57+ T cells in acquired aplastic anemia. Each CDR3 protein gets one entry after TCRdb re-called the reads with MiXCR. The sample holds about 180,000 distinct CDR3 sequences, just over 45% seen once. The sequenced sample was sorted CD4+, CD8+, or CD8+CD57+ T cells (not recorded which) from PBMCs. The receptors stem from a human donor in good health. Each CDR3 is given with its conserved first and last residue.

CASSVQEPYEQYF | TRBJ2-7 | TRBV10-3 | 13
CASSTTSGRRNEQFF | TRBJ2-1 | TRBV6-1 | 15
CASSPNRGVLQYF | TRBJ2-3 | TRBV7-3 | 13
CASSLQEWGEQYF | TRBJ2-7 | TRBV5-1 | 13
CASSLGAGSRLYDTQYF | TRBJ2-3 | TRBV5-1 | 17
CAISERGRDHEKLFF | TRBJ1-4 | TRBV10-3 | 15
CSARSSGGGTDTQYF | TRBJ2-3 | TRBV20-1 | 15
CSARIGTSGRGGTQYF | TRBJ2-5 | TRBV20-1 | 16
CASIMDRLYLYEQYF | TRBJ2-7 | TRBV19 | 15
CASSWALQGRTPINYGYTF | TRBJ1-2 | TRBV7-9 | 19
CASSVDRGSYTF | TRBJ1-2 | TRBV10-2 | 12
CASSTTRQYNEQFF | TRBJ2-1 | TRBV19 | 14
CASKASSSRRDGTGELFF | TRBJ2-2 | TRBV5-1 | 18
CASSLAGKGRALHF | TRBJ1-6 | TRBV7-8 | 14
CASSYDGRGNEQFF | TRBJ2-1 | TRBV6-5 | 14
CATSEGRTTNEKLFF | TRBJ1-4 | TRBV24-1 | 15
CSARGGTSGTYQETQYF | TRBJ2-5 | TRBV20-1 | 17
CASSIDSLNYGYTF | TRBJ1-2 | TRBV19 | 14
CASSDSAGTGTDTQYF | TRBJ2-3 | TRBV6-4 | 16
CASSLGGQRVHYGYTF | TRBJ1-2 | TRBV7-8 | 16
CASSGGNEKLFF | TRBJ1-4 | TRBV7-4 | 12
CSILQRSTEAFF | TRBJ1-1 | TRBV20-1 | 12
CASKRGNQPQHF | TRBJ1-5 | TRBV19 | 12
CASSFSIRSGNTIYF | TRBJ1-3 | TRBV12-3/TRBV12-4 | 15
CSAPGLRSFEQYF | TRBJ2-7 | TRBV20-1 | 13
CASSLTGAAGQYF | TRBJ2-7 | TRBV7-3 | 13
CATSDASVRGQGKGEQFF | TRBJ2-1 | TRBV24-1 | 18
CASSIGRNQPQHF | TRBJ1-5 | TRBV19 | 13
CASNDRGSNQPQHF | TRBJ1-5 | TRBV6-1 | 14
CSASPRSGQGSTDTQYF | TRBJ2-3 | TRBV20-1 | 17
CASSAQRGDTDTQYF | TRBJ2-3 | TRBV2 | 15
CASSGPSGPTPYEQYF | TRBJ2-7 | TRBV25-1 | 16
CASSSQDRIVQYF | TRBJ2-7 | TRBV19 | 13
CASSGEVDTQYF | TRBJ2-3 | TRBV9 | 12
CAAAAGWQETQYF | TRBJ2-5 | TRBV7-3 | 13
CASSLVQASQETQYF | TRBJ2-5 | TRBV7-9 | 15
CASSGDGEKLFF | TRBJ1-4 | TRBV10-3 | 12
CASTLLVEQYF | TRBJ2-7 | TRBV2 | 11
CASSIGQGTTEAFF | TRBJ1-1 | TRBV19 | 14
CASSRGAGELFF | TRBJ2-2 | TRBV5-4 | 12